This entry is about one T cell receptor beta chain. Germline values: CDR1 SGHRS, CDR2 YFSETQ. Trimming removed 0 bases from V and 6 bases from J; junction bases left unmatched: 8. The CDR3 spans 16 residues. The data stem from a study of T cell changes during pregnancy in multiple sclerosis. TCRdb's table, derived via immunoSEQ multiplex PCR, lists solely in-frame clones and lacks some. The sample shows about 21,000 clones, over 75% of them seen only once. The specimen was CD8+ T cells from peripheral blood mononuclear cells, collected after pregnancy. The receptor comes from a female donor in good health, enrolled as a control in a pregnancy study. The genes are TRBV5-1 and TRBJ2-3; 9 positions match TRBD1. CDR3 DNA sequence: TGCGCCAGCAGCTTGGAAGGGGACAGGGCTGCCGATACGCAGTATTTT. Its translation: CASSLEGDRAADTQYF. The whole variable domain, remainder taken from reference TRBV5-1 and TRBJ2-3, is KAGVTQTPRYLIKTRGQQVTLSCSPISGHRSVSWYQQTPGQGLQFLFEYFSETQRNKGNFPGRFSGRQFSNSRSEMNVSTLELGDSALYLCASSLEGDRAADTQYFGPGTRLTVL.